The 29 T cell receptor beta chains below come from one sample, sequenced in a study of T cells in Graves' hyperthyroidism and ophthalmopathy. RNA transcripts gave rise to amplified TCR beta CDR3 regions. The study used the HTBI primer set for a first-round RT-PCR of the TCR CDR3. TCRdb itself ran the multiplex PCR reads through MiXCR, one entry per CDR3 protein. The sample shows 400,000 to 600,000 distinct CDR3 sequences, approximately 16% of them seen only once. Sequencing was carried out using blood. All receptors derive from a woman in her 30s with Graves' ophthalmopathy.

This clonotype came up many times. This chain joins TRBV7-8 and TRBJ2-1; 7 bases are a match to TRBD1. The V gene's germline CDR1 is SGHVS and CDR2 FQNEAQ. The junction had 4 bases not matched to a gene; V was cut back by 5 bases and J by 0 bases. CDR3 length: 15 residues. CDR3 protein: CASSRQGISYNEQFF. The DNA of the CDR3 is TGTGCCAGCAGCAGACAGGGAATCTCCTACAATGAGCAGTTCTTC.

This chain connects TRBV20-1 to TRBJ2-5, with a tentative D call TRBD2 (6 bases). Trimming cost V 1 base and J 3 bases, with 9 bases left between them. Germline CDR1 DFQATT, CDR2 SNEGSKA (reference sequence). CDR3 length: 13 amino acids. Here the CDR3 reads CSARVEREETQYF. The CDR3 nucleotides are TGCAGTGCTAGAGTAGAGCGGGAAGAGACCCAGTACTTC.

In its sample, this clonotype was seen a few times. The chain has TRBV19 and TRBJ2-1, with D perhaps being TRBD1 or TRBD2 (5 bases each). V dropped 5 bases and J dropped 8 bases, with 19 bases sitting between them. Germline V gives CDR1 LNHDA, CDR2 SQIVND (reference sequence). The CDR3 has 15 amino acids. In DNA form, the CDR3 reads TGTGCCAGTAGTCCGGGACCCCGGTTAGCCGATGAGCAGTTCTTC. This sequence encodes CASSPGPRLADEQFF.

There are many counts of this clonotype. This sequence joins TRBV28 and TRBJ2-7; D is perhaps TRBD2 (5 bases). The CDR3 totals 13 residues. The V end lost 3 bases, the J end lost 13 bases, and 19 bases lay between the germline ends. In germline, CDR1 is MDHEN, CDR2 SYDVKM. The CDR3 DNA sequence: TGTGCCAGCAGTTTTGGGCGCCAGCCCGAGGGATACTTC. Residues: CASSFGRQPEGYF.

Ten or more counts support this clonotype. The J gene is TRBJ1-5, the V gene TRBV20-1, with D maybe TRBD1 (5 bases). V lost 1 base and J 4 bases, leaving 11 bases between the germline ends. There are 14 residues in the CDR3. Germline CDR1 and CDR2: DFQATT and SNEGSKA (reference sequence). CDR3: CSARGPGINQPQHF. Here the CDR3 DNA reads TGCAGTGCTAGAGGCCCAGGGATAAATCAGCCCCAGCATTTT.

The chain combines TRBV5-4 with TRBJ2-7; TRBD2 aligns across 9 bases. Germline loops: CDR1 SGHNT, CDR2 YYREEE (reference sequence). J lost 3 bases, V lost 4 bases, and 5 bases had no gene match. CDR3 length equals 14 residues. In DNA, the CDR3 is TGTGCCAGCAGCATTAGCGGGAGTAACTACGAGCAGTACTTC. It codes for CASSISGSNYEQYF.

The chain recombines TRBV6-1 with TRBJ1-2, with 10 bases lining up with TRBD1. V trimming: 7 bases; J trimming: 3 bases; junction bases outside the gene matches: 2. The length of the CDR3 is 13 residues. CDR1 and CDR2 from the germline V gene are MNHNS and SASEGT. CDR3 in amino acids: CASNGQGDYGYTF. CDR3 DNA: TGTGCCAGCAACGGACAGGGGGACTATGGCTACACCTTC.

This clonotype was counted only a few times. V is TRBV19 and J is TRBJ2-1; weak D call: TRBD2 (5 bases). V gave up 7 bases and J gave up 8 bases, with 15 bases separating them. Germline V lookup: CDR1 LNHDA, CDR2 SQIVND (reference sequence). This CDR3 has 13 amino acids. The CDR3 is CASTGEPTDEQFF. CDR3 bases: TGTGCCAGTACCGGGGAGCCGACGGATGAGCAGTTCTTC.

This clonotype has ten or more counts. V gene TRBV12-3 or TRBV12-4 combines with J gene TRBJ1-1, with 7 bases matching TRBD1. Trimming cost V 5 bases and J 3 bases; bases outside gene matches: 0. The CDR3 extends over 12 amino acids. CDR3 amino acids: CASSDRDTEAFF. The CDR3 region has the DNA TGTGCCAGCAGTGACAGGGACACTGAAGCTTTCTTT.

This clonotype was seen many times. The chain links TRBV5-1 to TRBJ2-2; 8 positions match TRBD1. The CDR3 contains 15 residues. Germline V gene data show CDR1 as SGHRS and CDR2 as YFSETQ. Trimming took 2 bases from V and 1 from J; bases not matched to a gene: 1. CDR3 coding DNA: TGCGCCAGCAGCTTAGACAGGGGGAACACCGGGGAGCTGTTTTTT. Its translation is CASSLDRGNTGELFF.

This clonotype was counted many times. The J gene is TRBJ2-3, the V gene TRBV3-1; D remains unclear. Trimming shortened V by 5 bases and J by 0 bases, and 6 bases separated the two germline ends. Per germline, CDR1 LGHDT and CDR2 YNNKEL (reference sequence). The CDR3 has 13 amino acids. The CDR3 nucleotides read TGTGCCAGCAGCTCAATAAGCACAGATACGCAGTATTTT. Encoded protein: CASSSISTDTQYF.

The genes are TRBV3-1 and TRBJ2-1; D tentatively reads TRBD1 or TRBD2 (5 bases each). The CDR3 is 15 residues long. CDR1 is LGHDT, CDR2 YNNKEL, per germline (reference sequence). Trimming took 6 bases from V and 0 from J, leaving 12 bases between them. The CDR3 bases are TGTGCCAGCAGTCAGGGAGAGAGCTCCTACAATGAGCAGTTCTTC. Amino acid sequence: CASSQGESSYNEQFF.

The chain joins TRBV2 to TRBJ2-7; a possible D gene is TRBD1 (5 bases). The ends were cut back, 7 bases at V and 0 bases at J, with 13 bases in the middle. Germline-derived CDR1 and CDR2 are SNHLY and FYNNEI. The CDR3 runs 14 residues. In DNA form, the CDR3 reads TGTGCCAGCACTTGGACACAGAACTCCTACGAGCAGTACTTC. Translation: CASTWTQNSYEQYF.

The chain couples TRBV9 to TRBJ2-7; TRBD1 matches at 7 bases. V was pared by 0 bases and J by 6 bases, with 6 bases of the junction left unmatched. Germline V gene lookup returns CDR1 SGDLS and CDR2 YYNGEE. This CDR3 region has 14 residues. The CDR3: CASSVGAGGREQYF. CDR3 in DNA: TGTGCCAGCAGCGTAGGGGCAGGGGGACGCGAGCAGTACTTC. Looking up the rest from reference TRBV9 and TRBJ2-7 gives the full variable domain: DSGVTQTPKHLITATGQRVTLRCSPRSGDLSVYWYQQSLDQGLQFLIQYYNGEERAKGNILERFSAQQFPDLHSELNLSSLELGDSALYFCASSVGAGGREQYFGPGTRLTVT.

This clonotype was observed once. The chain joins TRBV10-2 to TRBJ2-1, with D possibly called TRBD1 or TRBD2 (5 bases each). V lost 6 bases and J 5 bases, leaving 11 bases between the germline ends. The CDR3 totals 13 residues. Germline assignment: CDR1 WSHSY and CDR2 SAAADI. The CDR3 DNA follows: TGCGCCAGCAGCCCCGGGGCAGACAATGAGCAGTTCTTC. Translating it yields CASSPGADNEQFF.

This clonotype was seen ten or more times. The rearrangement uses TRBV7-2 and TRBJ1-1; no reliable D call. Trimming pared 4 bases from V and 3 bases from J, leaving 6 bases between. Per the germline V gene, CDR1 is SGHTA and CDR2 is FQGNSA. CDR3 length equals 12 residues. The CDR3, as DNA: TGTGCCAGCAGCTGGGTATACACTGAAGCTTTCTTT. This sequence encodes CASSWVYTEAFF.

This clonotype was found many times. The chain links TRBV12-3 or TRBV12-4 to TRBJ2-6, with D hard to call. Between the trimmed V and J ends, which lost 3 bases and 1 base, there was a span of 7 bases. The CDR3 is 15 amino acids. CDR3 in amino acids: CASSFWGSGANVLTF. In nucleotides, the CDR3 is TGTGCCAGCAGTTTCTGGGGATCTGGGGCCAACGTCCTGACTTTC.

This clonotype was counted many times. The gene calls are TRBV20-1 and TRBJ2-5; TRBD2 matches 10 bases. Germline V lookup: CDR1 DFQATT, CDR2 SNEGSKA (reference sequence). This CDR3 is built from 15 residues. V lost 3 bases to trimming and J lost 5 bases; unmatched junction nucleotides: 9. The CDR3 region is CSASDLSGRLETQYF. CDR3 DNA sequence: TGCAGTGCTAGCGACCTTAGCGGGAGGCTTGAGACCCAGTACTTC.

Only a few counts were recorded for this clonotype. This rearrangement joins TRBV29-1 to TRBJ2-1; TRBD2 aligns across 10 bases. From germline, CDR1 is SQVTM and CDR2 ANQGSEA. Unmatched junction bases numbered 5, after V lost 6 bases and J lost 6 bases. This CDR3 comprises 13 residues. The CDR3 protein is CSVLGLAANEQFF. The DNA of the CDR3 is TGCAGCGTCCTCGGACTAGCGGCCAATGAGCAGTTCTTC.

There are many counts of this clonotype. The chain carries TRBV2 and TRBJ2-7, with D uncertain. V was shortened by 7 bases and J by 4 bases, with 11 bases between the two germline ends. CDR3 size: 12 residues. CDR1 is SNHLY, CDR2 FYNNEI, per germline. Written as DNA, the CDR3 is TGTGCCAGCACACGGAATTTGTACGAGCAGTACTTC. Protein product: CASTRNLYEQYF.

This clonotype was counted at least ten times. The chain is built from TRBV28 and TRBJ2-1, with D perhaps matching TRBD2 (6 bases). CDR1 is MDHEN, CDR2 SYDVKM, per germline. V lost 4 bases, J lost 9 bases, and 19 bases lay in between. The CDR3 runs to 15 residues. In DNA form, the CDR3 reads TGTGCCAGCAGTTCCCTGGGGGACTGGGGGGTTGAGCAGTTCTTC. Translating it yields CASSSLGDWGVEQFF.

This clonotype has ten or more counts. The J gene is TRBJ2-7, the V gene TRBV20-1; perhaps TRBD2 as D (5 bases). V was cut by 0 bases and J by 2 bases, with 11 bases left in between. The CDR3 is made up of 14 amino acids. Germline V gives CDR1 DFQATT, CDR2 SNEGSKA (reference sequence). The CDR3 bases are TGCAGTGCTAGAGATGATAGCGCGACCTACGAGCAGTACTTC. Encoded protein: CSARDDSATYEQYF.

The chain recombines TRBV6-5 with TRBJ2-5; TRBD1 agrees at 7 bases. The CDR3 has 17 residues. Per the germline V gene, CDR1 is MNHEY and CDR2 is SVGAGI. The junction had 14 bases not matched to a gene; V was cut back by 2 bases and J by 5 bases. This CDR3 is CASSYPAQTGFGETQYF. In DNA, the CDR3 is TGTGCCAGCAGTTACCCCGCACAGACAGGGTTCGGTGAGACCCAGTACTTC.

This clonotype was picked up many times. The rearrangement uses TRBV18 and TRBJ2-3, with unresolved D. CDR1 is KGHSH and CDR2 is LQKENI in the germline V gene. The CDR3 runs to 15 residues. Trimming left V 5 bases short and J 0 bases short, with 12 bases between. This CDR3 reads CASSFSDSSTDTQYF. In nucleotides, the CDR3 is TGTGCCAGCTCATTTTCAGACTCTAGCACAGATACGCAGTATTTT.

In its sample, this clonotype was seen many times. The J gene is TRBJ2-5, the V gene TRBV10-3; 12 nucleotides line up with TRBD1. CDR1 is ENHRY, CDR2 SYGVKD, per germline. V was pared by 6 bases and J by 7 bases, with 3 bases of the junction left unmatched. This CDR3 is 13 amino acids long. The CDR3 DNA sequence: TGTGCCATCAGGGGACAGGGGGCTGGGACCCAGTACTTC. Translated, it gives CAIRGQGAGTQYF.

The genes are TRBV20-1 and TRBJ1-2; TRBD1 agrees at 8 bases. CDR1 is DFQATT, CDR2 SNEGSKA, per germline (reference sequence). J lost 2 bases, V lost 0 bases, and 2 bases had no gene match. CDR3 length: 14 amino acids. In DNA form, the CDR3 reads TGCAGTGCTAGAGATACAGGGGGAAACTATGGCTACACCTTC. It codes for CSARDTGGNYGYTF.

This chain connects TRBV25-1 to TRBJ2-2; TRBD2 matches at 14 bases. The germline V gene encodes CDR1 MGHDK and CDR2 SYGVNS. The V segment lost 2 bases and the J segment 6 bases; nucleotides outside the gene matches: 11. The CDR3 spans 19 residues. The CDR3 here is CASSELARGLAGESGELFF. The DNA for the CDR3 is TGTGCCAGCAGTGAACTAGCTAGGGGACTAGCGGGAGAATCCGGGGAGCTGTTTTTT.

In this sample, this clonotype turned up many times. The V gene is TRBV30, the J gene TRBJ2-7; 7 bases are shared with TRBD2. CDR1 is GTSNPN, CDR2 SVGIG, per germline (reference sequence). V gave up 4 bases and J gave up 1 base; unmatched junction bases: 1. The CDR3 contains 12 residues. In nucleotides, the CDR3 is TGTGCCTGGACTAGCGGTTCCTACGAGCAGTACTTC. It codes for CAWTSGSYEQYF. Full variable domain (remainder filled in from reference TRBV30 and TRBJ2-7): SQTIHQWPATLVQPVGSPLSLECTVEGTSNPNLYWYRQAAGRGLQLLFYSVGIGQISSEVPQNLSASRPQDRQFILSSKKLLLSDSGFYLCAWTSGSYEQYFGPGTRLTVT.

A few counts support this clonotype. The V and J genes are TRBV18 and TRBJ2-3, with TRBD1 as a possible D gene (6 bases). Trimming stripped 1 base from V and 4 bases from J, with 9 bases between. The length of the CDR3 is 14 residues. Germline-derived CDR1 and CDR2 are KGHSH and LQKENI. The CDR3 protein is CASSPLQGPDTQYF. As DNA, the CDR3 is TGTGCCAGCTCACCACTCCAGGGGCCAGATACGCAGTATTTT.